Listed here are 10 T cell receptor beta chains from one sample, sequenced in a study of control samples from healthy donors and cancer patients. Generated by immunoSEQ multiplex PCR, the TCRdb table keeps only in-frame clones and is missing some. The sample comprises 20,000 or so clones, around nine tenths of which are singletons, and about 9% rests with the top ten. Specimen: PBMCs. These receptor sequences come from a woman aged 55-70 years with head and neck cancer.

A note on this clone: Other DNA sequences from this sample encode an identical CDR3 as well. V is TRBV5-1 and J is TRBJ2-5; TRBD2 matches at 12 bases. CDR3 size: 16 residues. V shed 3 bases and J 3 bases; nucleotides not matched to a gene: 6. CDR1 and CDR2 from the germline V gene are SGHRS and YFSETQ. The CDR3 protein is CASSSQRTSGKETQYF. CDR3 DNA: TGCGCCAGCAGCTCGCAGAGGACTAGCGGGAAAGAGACCCAGTACTTC.

The chain is built from TRBV3-1 (or the pseudogene TRBV3-2) and TRBJ1-1, with unresolved D. V lost 1 base and J lost 1, with 7 bases in between. CDR1 is LGHDT, CDR2 YNNKEL, per germline (reference sequence). The CDR3 runs 14 residues. Written as DNA, the CDR3 is TGTGCCAGCAGCCAAGTATCAGAGAACACTGAAGCTTTCTTT. Protein: CASSQVSENTEAFF.

This clone was counted a few times. The genes are TRBV16 and TRBJ1-3; D uncertain. From germline, CDR1 is KGHSY and CDR2 FQNENV. The ends were cut back, 2 bases at V and 4 bases at J, with 6 bases in the middle. The CDR3 sequence is 13 residues long. The CDR3 sequence is CASSQTPGNTIYF. In DNA form, the CDR3 reads TGTGCCAGCAGCCAAACACCCGGAAACACCATATATTTT.

The rearrangement uses TRBV11-3 and TRBJ2-3; 12 bases fit TRBD2. Germline V lookup: CDR1 SGHNT, CDR2 YENEEA. The CDR3 covers 16 residues. Losses at the gene ends were 5 bases for V and 3 bases for J; bases not matched to a gene: 6. CDR3 in amino acids: CASSPQTSGRTDTQYF. CDR3 nucleotide sequence: TGTGCCAGCAGCCCTCAGACTAGCGGGAGAACAGATACGCAGTATTTT.

The J gene is TRBJ2-7, the V gene TRBV21-1; TRBD1 is taken as the D call from the table, unchecked against the DNA. TRBV21-1 is a pseudogene locus. CDR3 length: 17 amino acids. The CDR3 reads CASSRTGSPEGPYEQYF. The CDR3 DNA follows: TGTGCCAGCAGCAGAACAGGGAGCCCGGAAGGGCCCTACGAGCAGTACTTC.

This clone was found a few times. The V call is TRBV18, the J call TRBJ1-5, with 7 bases aligning to TRBD1. After removal of 10 bases from V and 1 base from J, the junction contained 4 bases not matched to a gene. Germline V gene sequence: CDR1 KGHSH, CDR2 LQKENI. CDR3 length: 13 residues. In DNA form, the CDR3 reads TGTGCCACCAACAGGGGAAGCAATCAGCCCCAGCATTTT. This translates into CATNRGSNQPQHF.

The rearrangement links TRBV30 to TRBJ1-5; D remains unclear. V shed 7 bases and J shed 2 bases, with 12 bases lying between them. Germline loops: CDR1 GTSNPN, CDR2 SVGIG (reference sequence). CDR3 size: 13 residues. CDR3 loop: CAFSERGNQPQHF. DNA of the CDR3: TGTGCCTTTTCAGAGCGGGGCAATCAGCCCCAGCATTTT.

The chain joins TRBV6-5 to TRBJ1-2; D unresolved. Germline-derived CDR1 and CDR2 are MNHEY and SVGAGI. CDR3 length: 14 amino acids. The V gene lost 6 bases and the J gene lost 0 bases, with 11 bases spanning the gap. The DNA for the CDR3 is TGTGCCAGCAGCCCGGGAGTTGCTAACTATGGCTACACCTTC. This encodes CASSPGVANYGYTF.

The chain joins TRBV20-1 to TRBJ2-7, with unresolved D. The length of the CDR3 is 11 residues. Germline V gene lookup returns CDR1 DFQATT and CDR2 SNEGSKA (reference sequence). Trimming removed 5 bases from V and 0 bases from J, with 5 bases in between. The CDR3 coding sequence is TGCAGTGCTGAGACCTCCTACGAGCAGTACTTC. As protein: CSAETSYEQYF.

The chain joins TRBV18 to TRBJ1-2; TRBD1 matches 7 bases. The CDR3 length is 17 residues. The germline V gene has CDR1 KGHSH and CDR2 LQKENI. V dropped 1 base and J dropped 1; count of bases not matched to a gene: 9. The CDR3 reads CASSPLSGQKNNYGYTF. The CDR3 region has the DNA TGTGCCAGCTCACCACTGTCGGGACAGAAAAATAACTATGGCTACACCTTC.